In this sample, the clone carrying this TCR beta chain turned up many times. Its antigen is undetermined. Sample time point: newly diagnosed GD, antithyroid drugs for less than 3 months. Extracted PBMC RNA gave rise to the TCR library. The germline V and J ends were trimmed by 7 bases and 1 base, with 17 bases remaining between them. This CDR3 spans 16 amino acids. CDR1 and CDR2 from the germline V gene are SGHRS and YFSETQ. Building of the TCR beta libraries involved iRepertoire HTBI primers and Arm-PCR of CDR3 regions. TCRdb re-analysed the multiplex PCR reads in MiXCR, keeping a single row per CDR3 protein. The top ten clones hold 20% of a sample with a few hundred thousand distinct CDR3 sequences, 15% to 20% of them seen once. This sample is part of a study of regulatory T cells in long-lasting Graves disease. Study conclusions and caveats: Persistent patients shared thousands of public clonotypes among themselves. Newly diagnosed patients shared fewer, at under 1,000. TRBV28, TRBJ1-2 and TRBJ2-5 emerged as the favored segments in persistent disease.

These sequences were also reported in another study, on T cells in Graves' hyperthyroidism and ophthalmopathy. According to that study: In blood, most of the thyroid clonotypes expanded above 0.001 were also present.

The source was peripheral blood mononuclear cells (PBMCs), collected at new diagnosis, from a patient treated with antithyroid drugs. V is TRBV5-1 and J is TRBJ1-4; D uncertain. The TCR sequence derives from a young woman with Graves disease. The DNA for the CDR3 is TGCGCCAGCTGGCCTCACCGGAACGAAACTAATGAAAAACTGTTTTTT. It specifies CASWPHRNETNEKLFF.